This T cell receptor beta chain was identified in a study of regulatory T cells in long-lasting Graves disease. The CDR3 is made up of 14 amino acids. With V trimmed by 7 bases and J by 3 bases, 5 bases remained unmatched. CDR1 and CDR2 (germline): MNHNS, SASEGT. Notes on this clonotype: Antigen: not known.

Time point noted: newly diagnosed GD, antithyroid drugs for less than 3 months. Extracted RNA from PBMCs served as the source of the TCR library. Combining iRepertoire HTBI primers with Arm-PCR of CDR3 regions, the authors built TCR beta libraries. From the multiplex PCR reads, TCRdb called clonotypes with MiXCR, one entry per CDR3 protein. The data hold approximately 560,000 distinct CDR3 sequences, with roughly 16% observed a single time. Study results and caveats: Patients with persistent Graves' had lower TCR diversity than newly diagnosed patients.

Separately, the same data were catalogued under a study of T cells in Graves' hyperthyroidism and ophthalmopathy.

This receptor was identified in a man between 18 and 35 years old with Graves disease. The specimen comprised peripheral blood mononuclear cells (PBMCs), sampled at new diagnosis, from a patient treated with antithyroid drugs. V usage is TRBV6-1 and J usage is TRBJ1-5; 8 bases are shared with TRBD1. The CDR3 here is CASNGQGPNQPQHF. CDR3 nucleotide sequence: TGTGCCAGCAATGGACAGGGACCCAATCAGCCCCAGCATTTT.